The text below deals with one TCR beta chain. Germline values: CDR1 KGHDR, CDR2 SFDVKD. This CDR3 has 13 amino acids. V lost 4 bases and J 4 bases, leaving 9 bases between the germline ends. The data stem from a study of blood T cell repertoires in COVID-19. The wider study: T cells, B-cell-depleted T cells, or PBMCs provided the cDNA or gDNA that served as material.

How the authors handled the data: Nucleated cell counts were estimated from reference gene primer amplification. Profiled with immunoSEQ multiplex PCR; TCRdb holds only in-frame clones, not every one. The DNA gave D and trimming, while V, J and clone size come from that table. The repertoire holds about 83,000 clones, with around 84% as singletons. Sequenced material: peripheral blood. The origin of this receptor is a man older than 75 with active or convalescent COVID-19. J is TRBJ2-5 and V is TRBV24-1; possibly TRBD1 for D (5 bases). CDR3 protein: CATSEGPGETQYF. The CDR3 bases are TGTGCCACCAGTGAGGGGCCCGGAGAGACCCAGTACTTC.